This T cell receptor (beta chain) is from a study of Graves' ophthalmopathy and Graves' hyperthyroidism (dated by TCRdb to 2016 to 2019). For the study in its entirety: Peripheral blood was collected at initial diagnosis, before any treatment. The study used TCR beta repertoire signatures to distinguish Graves' ophthalmopathy from Graves' hyperthyroidism and to predict progression to ophthalmopathy. In total, around 130 blood samples were TCR-sequenced: roughly 45 ophthalmopathy, about 75 hyperthyroidism and about 17 hyperthyroidism-to-ophthalmopathy patients. To explore V-J signatures that separate ophthalmopathy from hyperthyroidism, a discovery set of about 96 patients was enrolled, consisting of under 50 with ophthalmopathy and fewer than 60 with stable hyperthyroidism. An independent validation cohort was composed of 18 hyperthyroidism patients and over 15 patients who later progressed from hyperthyroidism to ophthalmopathy. In over 5 hyperthyroidism patients, the T-cell repertoire of thyroid tissue was compared with the T-cell repertoire of blood. Once sampling was done, hyperthyroidism patients were given methimazole at a starting dose of 30 mg daily, while ophthalmopathy patients were given high-dose intravenous methylprednisolone.

Ophthalmopathy patients were characterized by moderately to severely active disease, a Clinical Activity Score of at least 3, a NOSPECS grade of at least 4, and a disease duration under 3 months. Patients were excluded if they had other autoimmune diseases, uncontrolled infections, pregnancy or lactation. Clinical symptoms, serum thyroxine, TRAb, thyroid ultrasound and orbital computed tomography were used for diagnosis. Using Ficoll-Paque density gradient centrifugation, PBMCs were isolated from less than 13 ml of fresh peripheral blood. Trizol reagent was used to extract the total RNA, and its quality was then checked on an Agilent 2100 Bioanalyzer. The CDR3 contains 13 residues, cysteine and phenylalanine counted. CDR3 DNA is the only sequence kept; it has 39 bases, read in frame from the first base. Clipping removes 4 bases from V and 7 bases from J, with 2 as the unmatched junction base count. Reading the germline V gene gives CDR1 SQVTM and CDR2 ANQGSEA.

TCR beta CDR3 regions were amplified from RNA transcripts for repertoire sequencing. The first round of RT-PCR was done with HTBI primers and the Qiagen OneStep RT-PCR kit, and was followed by a second round of multiplex PCR, then size selection and purification. Sequencing of the libraries was carried out on an Illumina HiSeq2000 in paired-end mode with 100 bp reads. In the authors' own workflow: SOAPnuke was used to process the reads, throwing out any read that had adapters, had uncalled bases, had a mean Phred below 15, or lacked an exact constant-primer or identifier match. COPE v1.2.5 was used to merge high-quality paired reads. Each unique nucleotide sequence was treated as a clonotype, and MiTCR v1.1 was used to align the clonotypes to the IMGT TRB V, D and J references. Only V-J combinations with frequency above 0.0001 were analysed, covering approximately 99% of repertoires. A TCR clonal expansion and chaos score per V-J combination was defined as the ratio of F50 clonal expansion to chaos observed in the TCRdist matrix. Welch's t-statistics and random forest were used to reduce the features to 10 to 15 V-J combinations, which were then used as input to a naive Bayes classifier. The Morisita-Horn index was used to measure how similar the thyroid and blood repertoires were. Starting from the raw public reads, TCRdb applied fastp trimming at Q25, assembled clones with MiXCR and retained in-frame beta chains. Duplicate CDR3 protein sequences are folded into a single record with the most common DNA and genes. These V and J calls derive from TCRdb rather than the authors' analysis. For this sample the table gives about 740,000 distinct CDR3 sequences, of which roughly 41% were detected only once. The ten most abundant clones make up 44% of the sample.

What the study reported, not specific to this receptor: Most expanded thyroid clonotypes with a frequency above 0.001 also appeared in blood, which suggests that blood repertoires may reflect the immune response in the thyroid. Ophthalmopathy was separated from stable hyperthyroidism by the 13-signature model with around 88% sensitivity and about 81% specificity in cross-validation and with 80%/75% in the test set. In validation, the model predicted ophthalmopathy progression with 70.59% sensitivity and approximately 75% specificity; 12 predicted patients were CT-confirmed with GO in a median of roughly 6.8 months. No statistical method was used to set the sample size in advance, and the investigators knew which group each participant was assigned to.

In regard to this clonotype: No cognate antigen has been identified for it. Per-base qualities were not stored, and no clone one base away is much larger.

The TCR originated in an adult man with Graves' ophthalmopathy. The sample consisted of peripheral blood. The chain uses TRBV29-1 and TRBJ2-5; a stretch of 14 junction bases matches TRBD2. In nucleotides, the sequence is TGCAGCGTTGGGGGGACTAGCGGGGGGACCCAGTACTTC. Its translation is CSVGGTSGGTQYF.